The 24 T cell receptor beta chains below were found in one sample sequenced in a study of shared clonotypes between healthy human individuals. TCRdb keeps only in-frame clones here, not all; method: immunoSEQ multiplex PCR. The sample holds roughly 640,000 clones; around 74% are singletons and the top ten take over 1.5%. Material for sequencing was memory CD4+ T cells sorted from blood. Subset meaning: CD45RA-negative fraction. These receptors came from a woman aged 30 to 39 in good health.

About this clone itself: This same CDR3 is encoded by further DNA sequences in the sample. The V call is TRBV5-1, the J call TRBJ2-1; D gene uncertain. The CDR3 is 14 amino acids. Germline lookup yields CDR1 SGHRS and CDR2 YFSETQ. Trimming removed 0 bases from V and 2 bases from J, with 6 bases in between. Written as DNA, the CDR3 is TGCGCCAGCAGCTTGGGGGCTACCTACAATGAGCAGTTCTTC. This sequence encodes CASSLGATYNEQFF.

V gene TRBV19 combines with J gene TRBJ2-1; D unresolved. Between the trimmed V and J ends, which lost 5 bases and 0 bases, there was a span of 17 bases. CDR1 is LNHDA, CDR2 SQIVND, per germline (reference sequence). CDR3 size: 17 residues. CDR3 in DNA: TGTGCCAGTAGTCCCCTCCGGCAGTCACTCTCCTACAATGAGCAGTTCTTC. This codes for CASSPLRQSLSYNEQFF.

The rearrangement uses TRBV15 and TRBJ2-1; D perhaps matches TRBD2 (6 bases). Germline loops: CDR1 LNHNV, CDR2 YYDKDF (reference sequence). The CDR3 has 16 residues. Trimming took 0 bases from V and 7 from J, leaving 16 bases between them. CDR3 region: CATSRDRSSGGNEQFF. In DNA form, the CDR3 reads TGTGCCACCAGCAGAGATAGGAGTAGCGGAGGAAATGAGCAGTTCTTC.

The rearrangement joins TRBV20-1 to TRBJ2-1; possible D gene TRBD1, 5 bases. The CDR3 covers 11 residues. From germline, CDR1 is DFQATT and CDR2 SNEGSKA (reference sequence). Between the trimmed V and J ends, which lost 5 bases and 5 bases, there was a span of 7 bases. CDR3 sequence: CSASTDNEQFF. The CDR3 nucleotides read TGCAGTGCTTCGACAGACAATGAGCAGTTCTTC.

Remarks on this clone: The junction departs from the called germline gene at one end, perhaps through a read error. The chain combines TRBV5-4 with TRBJ1-5; no definite D call. Germline lookup yields CDR1 SGHNT and CDR2 YYREEE (reference sequence). The length of the CDR3 is 14 residues. This chain's CDR3 is CASSQDSALQPQHF. DNA of the CDR3: TGCGCCAGCAGCCAAGATTCGGCTCTCCAGCCCCAGCATTTT.

V usage is TRBV10-2 and J usage is TRBJ1-5, with 9 bases aligning to TRBD1. CDR3 length equals 13 residues. Germline assignment: CDR1 WSHSY and CDR2 SAAADI. The V gene end was trimmed by 7 bases and the J gene end by 5 bases; junction bases not matched to a gene: 3. CDR3 bases: TGCGCCAGCACGGGACAGGGCCATCAGCCCCAGCATTTT. Translated: CASTGQGHQPQHF.

This chain joins TRBV7-2 and TRBJ2-1; D unresolved. The V end lost 5 bases, the J end lost 5 bases, and 16 bases lay between the germline ends. This CDR3 spans 15 amino acids. From germline, CDR1 is SGHTA and CDR2 FQGNSA. The CDR3 protein is CASSLLVLIDNEQFF. The CDR3 nucleotides are TGTGCCAGCAGCCTTCTAGTCCTTATCGACAATGAGCAGTTCTTC.

The rearrangement joins TRBV27 to TRBJ1-5; D may be TRBD1 (6 bases). The ends were cut back, 6 bases at V and 0 bases at J, with 12 bases in the middle. The CDR3 is 15 amino acids. Germline V CDR1 and CDR2: MNHEY, SMNVEV (reference sequence). The CDR3 sequence is CASRRSGASNQPQHF. The CDR3 nucleotides read TGTGCCAGCAGGCGGTCAGGGGCTAGCAATCAGCCCCAGCATTTT.

This chain links TRBV29-1 with TRBJ2-5; 7 nucleotides match TRBD2. This CDR3 contains 12 residues. J lost 11 bases, V lost 3 bases, and 9 bases had no gene match. Germline loops: CDR1 SQVTM, CDR2 ANQGSEA. As DNA, the CDR3 is TGCAGCGTTGACCGCGGGGGAGAGGAGCAGTACTTC. Encoded protein: CSVDRGGEEQYF.

This clone was detected only a few times. The gene calls are TRBV30 and TRBJ2-2; tentatively, D is TRBD2 (5 bases). CDR3 length: 13 residues. Trimming removed 3 bases at V and 2 bases at J, with 7 bases between. Germline V gene lookup returns CDR1 GTSNPN and CDR2 SVGIG (reference sequence). CDR3 protein: CAWRDFNTGELFF. CDR3 coding DNA: TGTGCCTGGAGGGACTTCAACACCGGGGAGCTGTTTTTT.

CDR3 sequence (DNA): TGTGCCAGCAGCTTAGTGAGGGTGTGGGAGCAGTTCTTC. This sequence encodes CASSLVRVWEQFF. This chain connects TRBV7-9 to TRBJ2-1; a possible D gene is TRBD2 (5 bases). Germline V gene data show CDR1 as SEHNR and CDR2 as FQNEAQ (reference sequence). This CDR3 contains 13 residues. V gave up 1 base and J gave up 10 bases, with 11 bases separating them.

The chain carries TRBV19 and TRBJ1-1; D is possibly TRBD1 (5 bases). The CDR3 length is 17 residues. The germline CDR1 and CDR2 sequences are LNHDA and SQIVND (reference sequence). V was clipped by 2 bases and J by 4 bases, with 20 bases between them. The CDR3 is CASSIFPSGAGGTEAFF. DNA for the CDR3: TGTGCCAGTAGTATATTTCCCAGTGGGGCCGGGGGCACTGAAGCTTTCTTT.

This clone came up a few times. J is TRBJ2-1 and V is TRBV29-1; perhaps TRBD2 as D (5 bases). V lost 2 bases to trimming and J lost 6 bases, with 14 bases between them. In germline, CDR1 is SQVTM, CDR2 ANQGSEA. The CDR3 covers 14 residues. CDR3 nucleotide sequence: TGCAGCGTTGAATCCGGAAACCGGGGCAATGAGCAGTTCTTC. Translating gives CSVESGNRGNEQFF.

The CDR3 nucleotides read TGTGCCAGCAGCCGACTAGCGTTCGATCACACCGGGGAGCTGTTTTTT. Protein sequence: CASSRLAFDHTGELFF. The V gene is TRBV6-6, the J gene TRBJ2-2, with 8 bases fitting TRBD2. The length of the CDR3 is 16 residues. The germline CDR1 and CDR2 sequences are MNHNY and SVGAGI (reference sequence). V lost 6 bases to trimming and J lost 3 bases; unmatched junction nucleotides: 9.

V is TRBV19 and J is TRBJ2-6, with D unclear. The CDR3 runs 15 residues. Between the trimmed V and J ends, which lost 3 bases and 0 bases, there was a span of 6 bases. The germline CDR1 and CDR2 sequences are LNHDA and SQIVND (reference sequence). The CDR3 reads CASSIGASGANVLTF. The DNA for the CDR3 is TGTGCCAGTAGTATCGGAGCCTCTGGGGCCAACGTCCTGACTTTC.

This chain connects TRBV11-2 to TRBJ1-5, with D perhaps matching TRBD1 (5 bases). Trimming removed 2 bases at V and 5 bases at J, with 13 bases between. CDR1 SGHAT and CDR2 FQNNGV come from the germline V gene. CDR3 length equals 15 residues. This CDR3 reads CASSLSRGAYQPQHF. In nucleotides, the CDR3 is TGTGCCAGCAGCTTATCCCGAGGGGCTTATCAGCCCCAGCATTTT. Supplemented by reference TRBV11-2 and TRBJ1-5, the full variable domain reads EAGVAQSPRYKIIEKRQSVAFWCNPISGHATLYWYQQILGQGPKLLIQFQNNGVVDDSQLPKDRFSAERLKGVDSTLKIQPAKLEDSAVYLCASSLSRGAYQPQHFGDGTRLSIL.

This clone has more than one count but fewer than ten. The genes are TRBV7-9 and TRBJ2-2; a weak D match, TRBD2 (6 bases). This CDR3 is built from 14 residues. Trimming removed 6 bases at V and 1 base at J, with 9 bases between. Germline V gene lookup returns CDR1 SEHNR and CDR2 FQNEAQ (reference sequence). Written as DNA, the CDR3 is TGTGCCAGCAGGGAGGGCCGGAACACCGGGGAGCTGTTTTTT. It is translated as CASREGRNTGELFF.

This clone was seen only once. Other DNA sequences from this sample encode an identical CDR3 as well. The V and J genes are TRBV28 and TRBJ2-7; D is unclear. The germline CDR1 and CDR2 sequences are MDHEN and SYDVKM. Trimming stripped 6 bases from V and 2 bases from J, with 8 bases between. This CDR3 is 12 amino acids long. The CDR3 loop reads CASSLAAYEQYF. The DNA for the CDR3 is TGTGCCAGCAGCTTGGCGGCCTACGAGCAGTACTTC.

The chain combines TRBV5-5 with TRBJ1-3; D is uncertain. The CDR3 length is 13 residues. Per germline, CDR1 SGHKS and CDR2 YYEKEE (reference sequence). Trimming cost V 2 bases and J 4 bases, with 7 bases left between them. The CDR3 nucleotides read TGTGCCAGCAGCTTCGACCTGGGAAACACCATATATTTT. Its protein product is CASSFDLGNTIYF.

V is TRBV7-9 and J is TRBJ2-1; TRBD2 matches at 7 bases. The length of the CDR3 is 18 residues. The germline CDR1 and CDR2 sequences are SEHNR and FQNEAQ (reference sequence). After removal of 3 bases from V and 0 bases from J, the junction contained 11 bases not matched to a gene. The CDR3, as DNA: TGTGCCAGCAGCTTGGCCCCAGGACTAGGTCGCTCCTACAATGAGCAGTTCTTC. Translation gives CASSLAPGLGRSYNEQFF. The full variable domain, in which reference TRBV7-9 and TRBJ2-1 provide the parts outside the CDR3, is DTGVSQNPRHKITKRGQNVTFRCDPISEHNRLYWYRQTLGQGPEFLTYFQNEAQLEKSRLLSDRFSAERPKGSFSTLEIQRTEQGDSAMYLCASSLAPGLGRSYNEQFFGPGTRLTVL.

This rearrangement joins TRBV7-3 to TRBJ1-1; maybe TRBD1 (5 bases). Germline V gene lookup returns CDR1 SGHTA and CDR2 FQGTGA. The CDR3 runs 14 residues. V dropped 5 bases and J dropped 1 base, with 11 bases sitting between them. The CDR3 DNA reads TGTGCCAGCAGCCGGCAGGGTGGGAACACTGAAGCTTTCTTT. Its protein is CASSRQGGNTEAFF.

V is TRBV7-9 and J is TRBJ1-3; D gene unclear. The CDR3 length is 14 residues. The germline V gene has CDR1 SEHNR and CDR2 FQNEAQ (reference sequence). Trimming removed 3 bases from V and 3 bases from J, with 9 bases in between. Here the CDR3 reads CASSLGGRGNTIYF. CDR3 DNA sequence: TGTGCCAGCAGCTTGGGTGGTCGTGGAAACACCATATATTTT.

This rearrangement joins TRBV27 to TRBJ2-5; possibly TRBD1 or TRBD2 for D (6 bases each). The length of the CDR3 is 17 residues. Trimming took off 7 bases at V and 0 bases at J, with 21 bases between the two ends. CDR1 is MNHEY, CDR2 SMNVEV, per germline (reference sequence). CDR3 DNA sequence: TGTGCCAGCATACCAACGGGGGCCCGGAGGTACCAAGAGACCCAGTACTTC. It codes for CASIPTGARRYQETQYF.

The rearrangement joins TRBV18 to TRBJ2-5; D is uncertain. The CDR3 spans 12 residues. The germline gives CDR1 KGHSH, CDR2 LQKENI. V lost 6 bases and J 9 bases, leaving 14 bases between the germline ends. The CDR3 loop reads CASSPVVTAQYF. CDR3 nucleotides: TGTGCCAGCTCGCCGGTCGTGACGGCCCAGTACTTC.